This T cell receptor beta chain appears in the sequencing data of a study of blood T cells in healthy people across ages (dated by TCRdb to between 2015 and 2016). With respect to the entire study: In model experiments, template switching captured about one uniquely barcoded TCR beta cDNA molecule for every two T cells. The study measured age-related changes in TCR beta repertoire diversity using deep sequencing normalized with unique cDNA molecular identifiers. Donors were grouped into four age groups: young (average roughly 15 years), middle-aged (about 40), aged (about 60) and long-lived (less than 85). Using the same blood draw, the study looked at two additional independent replicas of 1 million unique cDNA reads for two donors, one aged 18 to 30 and the other aged 80 or older.

Library method: 5' RACE. This sample was sequenced with an Illumina HiSeq 2500. A second PCR of 7 to 11 cycles was run with a J-beta primer mix and a sample-barcoded 5' primer. A unique molecular identifier was introduced onto each TCR beta cDNA molecule by a template-switch 5' adaptor carrying 12 random nucleotides. Each sample yielded at least 2.5 million CDR3-containing paired-end reads. First-strand cDNA was synthesized from all RNA with the Mint cDNA synthesis kit, primed by a TRBC-specific oligonucleotide. All cDNA was treated with uracil-DNA glycosylase and then went through a first 18-cycle PCR with the universal primers M1SS and BC2_uni_R. Processing in the source paper ran as follows. Each sample was normalized by randomly selecting 1 million high-quality reads, each carrying a distinct molecular identifier. Reads with shared molecular identifiers were discarded instead of being binned into consensus sequences. CDR3 identification, clonotype clustering and error correction used MiTCR with a Q25 quality threshold and the strictest error-elimination algorithm. A nonparametric unseen species model with Euler transformation was used to estimate lower-bound total TCR beta diversity. TCRdb reran the public reads through fastp at Q25 and MiXCR, keeping productive beta chains. Rows matching on CDR3 protein sequence are summarized as one entry with the most common DNA and genes. It is TCRdb's table, rather than the study itself, that gives the V and J calls and clone size. Across this sample there are about 540,000 distinct CDR3 sequences, with around 24% seen only once. The top ten clonotypes cover 8.5% to 9.5% of the sample.

Comment on this clonotype: It has no known antigen specificity. No much larger clone exists at a distance of one base, and base qualities are not known.

The donors were roughly 38 Caucasian individuals from Russia, aged 6 to 90 years, who were systemically healthy. Each donor gave ten milliliters of peripheral blood, collected into EDTA-treated Vacutainer tubes. Ficoll-Paque density-gradient centrifugation was used to isolate PBMCs, with at least 7 million per sample. Total RNA, at least 6 micrograms per sample, was extracted from PBMCs with Trizol reagent. For every donor, an aliquot of PBMCs went through flow cytometry to measure the percentages of naive CD45RAhigh/CD27high T cells. Including cysteine and phenylalanine, the CDR3 has 16 amino acids. Solely the CDR3 DNA is kept, with 48 bases framed from the first base. V loses 3 bases at its end and J loses 3 bases; junction bases beyond the gene matches: 8. From the germline V gene, CDR1 is SGHRS and CDR2 is YFSETQ. General conclusions and limits of the study: Total diversity estimates from one million sequenced T cells were considered lower bounds and underestimates. The percentage of naive T cells measured by flow cytometry correlated strongly with observed TCR beta diversity. Compared with the aged group, more naive CD4+ T cells, fewer expanded clones and increased TCR diversity were shown by the long-lived group, suggesting age selection. As age increased, observed TCR beta diversity per million T cells dropped in a roughly linear way, and a significant reduction was already evident by age around 41. Conclusive comparison of naive and antigen-experienced compartments was prevented by the profiling of bulk unsorted PBMCs. Because donor CMV infection status was unknown, age-related changes in expanded clonotypes were potentially confounded.

A further study also used this sample, focusing on T cells of mothers and their children. As the second paper documents: Nine systemically healthy Caucasian individuals served as donors, namely three mothers together with their six children. cDNA synthesis used all of the extracted RNA, with approximately 1.4 ug of RNA in each 15 ul reaction. In the second PCR, sample barcodes and 2-4 random nucleotides were introduced via the M1S primer. Over 8 million TCR beta CDR3 reads came from each mother, compared with about 3 million reads from each child. Thymic selection similarly shapes TCR recombination output in related and unrelated pairs, with minor effect from inherited differences. Normalized repertoire overlap in related mother-child pairs was always slightly higher than in unrelated mother-child pairs, but the difference was never significant. With a sensitivity of about 100 clones per million clonotypes, no persistent microchimeric T cell clones were detected. In the study, deep NGS was used to compare the TCR beta repertoires of mothers and children, and features distinguishing related mother-child pairs from unrelated individuals were sought. Mothers averaged approximately 41 +/- 4 years of age and children averaged 11 +/- 4 years. After adapter ligation was performed with NEBNext reagents, the libraries were sequenced on an Illumina HiSeq 2000 with 100+100 nt paired-end reads. Mother and child libraries were prepared a month apart and sequenced in separate runs to prevent cross-contamination. Between about 500,000 and 2,300,000 distinct TCR beta clonotypes were identified per donor. Naive TCR beta clonotypes were estimated from low-frequency clonotypes matched to each donor's FACS-determined naive share, without sorting.

The specimen was blood. This chain joins TRBV5-1 to TRBJ1-3; TRBD1 agrees with 8 junctional bases. The sequence was obtained from a boy aged 5-17 years in good health. This receptor carries the CDR3 CASSSEQGGLGNTIYF. DNA sequence: TGCGCCAGCAGCTCGGAACAGGGGGGACTTGGAAACACCATATATTTT.